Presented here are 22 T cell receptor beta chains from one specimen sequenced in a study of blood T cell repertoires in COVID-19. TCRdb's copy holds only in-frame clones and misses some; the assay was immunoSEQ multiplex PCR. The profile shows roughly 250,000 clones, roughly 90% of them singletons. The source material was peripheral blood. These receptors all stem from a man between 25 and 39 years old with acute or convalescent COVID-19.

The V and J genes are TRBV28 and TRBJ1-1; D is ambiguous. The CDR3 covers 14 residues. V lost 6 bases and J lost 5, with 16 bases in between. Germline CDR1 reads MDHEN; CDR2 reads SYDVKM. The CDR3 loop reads CASSGVVRGTEAFF. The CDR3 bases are TGTGCCAGCAGCGGGGTGGTCCGGGGTACTGAAGCTTTCTTT.

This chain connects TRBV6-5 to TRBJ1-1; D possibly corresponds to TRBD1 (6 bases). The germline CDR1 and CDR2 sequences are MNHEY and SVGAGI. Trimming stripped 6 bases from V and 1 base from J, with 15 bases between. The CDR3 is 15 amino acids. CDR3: CASRKNGTPNTEAFF. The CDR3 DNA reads TGTGCCAGCAGAAAAAATGGGACACCGAACACTGAAGCTTTCTTT.

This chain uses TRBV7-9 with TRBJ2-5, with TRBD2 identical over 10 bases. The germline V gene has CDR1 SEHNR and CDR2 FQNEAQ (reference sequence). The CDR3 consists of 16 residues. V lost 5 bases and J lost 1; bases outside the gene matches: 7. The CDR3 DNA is TGTGCCAGCAGCCTTGAGCGGGGGGGCCCCCAAGAGACCCAGTACTTC. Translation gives CASSLERGGPQETQYF.

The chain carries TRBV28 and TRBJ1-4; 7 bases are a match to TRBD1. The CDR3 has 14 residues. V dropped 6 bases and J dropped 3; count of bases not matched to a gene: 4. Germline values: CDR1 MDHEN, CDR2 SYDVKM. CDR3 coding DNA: TGTGCCAGCAGCTCCGGGACAGCTAATGAAAAACTGTTTTTT. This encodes CASSSGTANEKLFF.

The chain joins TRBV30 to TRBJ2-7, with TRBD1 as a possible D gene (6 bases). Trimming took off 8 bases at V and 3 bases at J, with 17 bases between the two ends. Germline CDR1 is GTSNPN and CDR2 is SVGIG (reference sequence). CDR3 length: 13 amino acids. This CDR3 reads CAGTRDILYEQYF. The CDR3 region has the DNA TGTGCCGGAACCCGGGACATTCTCTACGAGCAGTACTTC.

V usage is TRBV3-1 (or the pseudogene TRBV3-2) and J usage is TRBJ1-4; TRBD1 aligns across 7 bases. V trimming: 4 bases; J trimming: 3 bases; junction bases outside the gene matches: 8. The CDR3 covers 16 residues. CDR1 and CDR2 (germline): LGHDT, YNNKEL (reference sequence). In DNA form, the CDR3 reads TGTGCCAGCAGCCCCTCGACAGGGTCGGCTAATGAAAAACTGTTTTTT. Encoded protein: CASSPSTGSANEKLFF.

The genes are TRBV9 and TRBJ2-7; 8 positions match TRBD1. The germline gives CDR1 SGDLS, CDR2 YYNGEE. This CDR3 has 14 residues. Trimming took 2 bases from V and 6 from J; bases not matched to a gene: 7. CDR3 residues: CASSVEDRVGEQYF. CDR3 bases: TGTGCCAGCAGCGTGGAGGACAGGGTAGGCGAGCAGTACTTC.

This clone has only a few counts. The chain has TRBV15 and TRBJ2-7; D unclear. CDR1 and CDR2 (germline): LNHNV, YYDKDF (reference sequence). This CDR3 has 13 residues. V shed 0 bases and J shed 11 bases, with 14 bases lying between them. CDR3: CATSRDDTRLEYF. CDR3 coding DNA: TGTGCCACCAGCAGAGATGATACGAGGTTGGAGTACTTC. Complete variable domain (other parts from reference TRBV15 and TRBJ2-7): DAMVIQNPRYQVTQFGKPVTLSCSQTLNHNVMYWYQQKSSQAPKLLFHYYDKDFNNEADTPDNFQSRRPNTSFCFLDIRSPGLGDTAMYLCATSRDDTRLEYFGPGTRLTVT.

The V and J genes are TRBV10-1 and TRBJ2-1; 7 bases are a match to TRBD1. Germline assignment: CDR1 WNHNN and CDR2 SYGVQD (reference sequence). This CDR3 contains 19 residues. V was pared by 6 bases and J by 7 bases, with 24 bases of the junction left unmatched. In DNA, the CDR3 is TGCGCCAGCAGCCGCTTCCGCCTACAGGGGACAATCGAGGAGAATGAGCAGTTCTTC. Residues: CASSRFRLQGTIEENEQFF.

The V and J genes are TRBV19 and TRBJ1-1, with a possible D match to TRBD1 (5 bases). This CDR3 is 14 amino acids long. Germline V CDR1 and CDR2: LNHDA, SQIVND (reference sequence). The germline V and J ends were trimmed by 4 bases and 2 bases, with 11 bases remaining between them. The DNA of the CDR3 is TGTGCCAGTAGTAATCAGGGCATTAACACTGAAGCTTTCTTT. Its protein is CASSNQGINTEAFF.

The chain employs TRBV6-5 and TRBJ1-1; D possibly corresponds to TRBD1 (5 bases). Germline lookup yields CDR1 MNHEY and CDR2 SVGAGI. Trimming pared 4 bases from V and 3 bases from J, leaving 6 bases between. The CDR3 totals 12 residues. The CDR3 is CASSSGDTEAFF. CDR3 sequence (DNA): TGTGCCAGCAGTTCGGGGGACACTGAAGCTTTCTTT.

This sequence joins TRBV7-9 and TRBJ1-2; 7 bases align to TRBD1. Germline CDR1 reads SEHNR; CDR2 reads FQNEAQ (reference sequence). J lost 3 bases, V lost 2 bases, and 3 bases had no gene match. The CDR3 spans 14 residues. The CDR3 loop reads CASSLRDRYYGYTF. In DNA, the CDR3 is TGTGCCAGCAGCTTAAGGGACAGATACTATGGCTACACCTTC.

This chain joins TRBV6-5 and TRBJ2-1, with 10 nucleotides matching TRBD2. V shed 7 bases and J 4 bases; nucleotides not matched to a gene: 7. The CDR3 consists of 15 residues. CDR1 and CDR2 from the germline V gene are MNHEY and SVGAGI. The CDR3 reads CASTSGGPLYNEQFF. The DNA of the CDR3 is TGTGCCAGCACTAGCGGGGGCCCACTTTACAATGAGCAGTTCTTC.

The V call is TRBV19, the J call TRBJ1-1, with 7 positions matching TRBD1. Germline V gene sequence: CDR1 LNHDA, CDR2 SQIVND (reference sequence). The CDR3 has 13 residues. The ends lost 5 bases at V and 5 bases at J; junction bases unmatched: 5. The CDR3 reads CASSGARGTEAFF. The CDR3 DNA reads TGTGCCAGTAGTGGGGCCAGGGGGACTGAAGCTTTCTTT.

CDR3 sequence (DNA): TGTGCCAGCAGTAAAACTCCTAGCTATGAGCAGTTCTTC. It is translated as CASSKTPSYEQFF. The chain recombines TRBV28 with TRBJ2-1; tentative D call: TRBD2 (5 bases). This CDR3 has 13 amino acids. Trimming left V 5 bases short and J 8 bases short, with 13 bases between. CDR1 is MDHEN, CDR2 SYDVKM, per germline. Full variable domain (outside the CDR3, taken from reference TRBV28 and TRBJ2-1): DVKVTQSSRYLVKRTGEKVFLECVQDMDHENMFWYRQDPGLGLRLIYFSYDVKMKEKGDIPEGYSVSREKKERFSLILESASTNQTSMYLCASSKTPSYEQFFGPGTRLTVL.

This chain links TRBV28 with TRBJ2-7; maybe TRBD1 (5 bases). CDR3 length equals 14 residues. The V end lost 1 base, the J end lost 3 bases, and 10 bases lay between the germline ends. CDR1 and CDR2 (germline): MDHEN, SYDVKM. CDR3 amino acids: CASSLSGHHYEQYF. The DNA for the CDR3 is TGTGCCAGCAGTTTATCCGGACACCACTACGAGCAGTACTTC.

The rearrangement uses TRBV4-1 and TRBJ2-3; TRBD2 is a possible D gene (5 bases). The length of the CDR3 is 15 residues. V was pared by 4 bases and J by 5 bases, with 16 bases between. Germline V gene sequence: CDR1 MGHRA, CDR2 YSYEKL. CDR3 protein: CASSPVRLAGDTQYF. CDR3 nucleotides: TGCGCCAGCAGCCCGGTACGTCTAGCTGGAGATACGCAGTATTTT.

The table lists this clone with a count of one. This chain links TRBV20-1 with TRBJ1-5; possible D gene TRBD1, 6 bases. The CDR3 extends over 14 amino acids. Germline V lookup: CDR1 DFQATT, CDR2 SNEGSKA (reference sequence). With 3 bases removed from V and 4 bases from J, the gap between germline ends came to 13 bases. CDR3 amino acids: CSASPGGLNQPQHF. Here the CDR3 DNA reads TGCAGTGCTAGTCCGGGGGGCCTAAATCAGCCCCAGCATTTT.

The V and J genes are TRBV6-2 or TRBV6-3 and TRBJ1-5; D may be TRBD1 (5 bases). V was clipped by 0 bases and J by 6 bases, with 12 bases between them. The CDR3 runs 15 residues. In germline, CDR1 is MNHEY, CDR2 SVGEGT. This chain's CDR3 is CASSYSSQGGQPQHF. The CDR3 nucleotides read TGTGCCAGCAGTTACTCGTCGCAGGGAGGTCAGCCCCAGCATTTT.

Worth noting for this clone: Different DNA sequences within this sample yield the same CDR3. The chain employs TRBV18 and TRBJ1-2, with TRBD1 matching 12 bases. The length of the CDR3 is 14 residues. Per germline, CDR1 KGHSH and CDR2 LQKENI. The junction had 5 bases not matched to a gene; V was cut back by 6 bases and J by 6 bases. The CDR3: CASSQGTGGDGYTF. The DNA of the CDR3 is TGTGCCAGCTCCCAAGGGACAGGGGGCGATGGCTACACCTTC.

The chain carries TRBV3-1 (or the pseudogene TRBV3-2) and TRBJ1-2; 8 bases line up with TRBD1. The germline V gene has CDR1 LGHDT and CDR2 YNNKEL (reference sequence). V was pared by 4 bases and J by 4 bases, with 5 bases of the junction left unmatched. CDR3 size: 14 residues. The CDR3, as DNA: TGTGCCAGCAGCCCCGCGGACAGGGCCTATGGCTACACCTTC. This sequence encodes CASSPADRAYGYTF.

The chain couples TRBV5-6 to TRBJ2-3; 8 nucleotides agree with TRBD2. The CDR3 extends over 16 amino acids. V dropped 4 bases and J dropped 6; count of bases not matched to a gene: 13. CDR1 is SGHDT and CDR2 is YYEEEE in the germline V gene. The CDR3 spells CASSDWAGGSGDTQYF. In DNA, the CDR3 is TGTGCCAGCAGCGATTGGGCGGGGGGCTCTGGGGATACGCAGTATTTT.